The 5 T cell receptor beta chains below come from one sample, sequenced in a study of T-cell reconstitution after alpha-beta-depleted transplantation in children. Unique molecular identifiers were used in preparing the TCRbeta library. TCRdb re-called the PCR reads with MiXCR, one entry per CDR3 protein. Of almost 250,000 distinct CDR3 sequences in the sample, over 20% are singletons; the top ten hold 2.6%. The sample here was PBMCs, taken before TCRalphabeta/CD19-depleted stem cell transplant. The receptors stem from a girl aged 2 to 10 with Fanconi anemia, due to receive a stem cell transplant.

This clonotype was counted only a few times. The chain uses TRBV9 and TRBJ2-3; 7 bases map to TRBD2. V dropped 3 bases and J dropped 6; count of bases not matched to a gene: 7. From germline, CDR1 is SGDLS and CDR2 YYNGEE. The CDR3 totals 14 residues. The CDR3 DNA reads as TGTGCCAGCAGCGCTAGCGGAGGGGCGGATACGCAGTATTTT. It is translated as CASSASGGADTQYF. Full variable domain (missing parts from reference TRBV9 and TRBJ2-3): DSGVTQTPKHLITATGQRVTLRCSPRSGDLSVYWYQQSLDQGLQFLIQYYNGEERAKGNILERFSAQQFPDLHSELNLSSLELGDSALYFCASSASGGADTQYFGPGTRLTVL.

This clonotype was counted ten times or more. The rearrangement uses TRBV27 and TRBJ2-7; D is undetermined. V lost 2 bases to trimming and J lost 2 bases, with 10 bases between them. CDR3 length equals 14 residues. The germline V gene has CDR1 MNHEY and CDR2 SMNVEV (reference sequence). The CDR3 reads CASSLRTKPYEQYF. The CDR3 nucleotides read TGTGCCAGCAGTTTACGGACCAAACCCTACGAGCAGTACTTC.

The genes are TRBV20-1 and TRBJ2-1, with D hard to call. CDR1 is DFQATT, CDR2 SNEGSKA, per germline (reference sequence). The CDR3 contains 14 residues. Trimming took 6 bases from V and 9 from J, leaving 21 bases between them. The CDR3 sequence is CSALRSPSSIEQFF. The CDR3 DNA reads as TGCAGTGCCCTGCGAAGCCCATCATCAATTGAGCAGTTCTTC.

This clonotype was detected many times. The rearrangement links TRBV6-5 to TRBJ1-6; perhaps TRBD1 as D (5 bases). The CDR3 length is 15 residues. Between the trimmed V and J ends, which lost 2 bases and 10 bases, there was a span of 15 bases. Germline lookup yields CDR1 MNHEY and CDR2 SVGAGI. The DNA of the CDR3 is TGTGCCAGCAGTTACGCTAGGGACGAGGCATCACCCCTCCACTTT. Translating gives CASSYARDEASPLHF.

This clonotype was counted many times. This chain links TRBV20-1 with TRBJ2-6, with D perhaps TRBD1 (6 bases). The V gene's germline CDR1 is DFQATT and CDR2 SNEGSKA (reference sequence). The CDR3 is 16 residues long. The V and J ends lost 7 bases and 0 bases respectively, with 16 bases between them. CDR3 coding DNA: TGCAGTGTTTCAGGGGTCGGGATCTCTGGGGCCAACGTCCTGACTTTC. Its protein product is CSVSGVGISGANVLTF.